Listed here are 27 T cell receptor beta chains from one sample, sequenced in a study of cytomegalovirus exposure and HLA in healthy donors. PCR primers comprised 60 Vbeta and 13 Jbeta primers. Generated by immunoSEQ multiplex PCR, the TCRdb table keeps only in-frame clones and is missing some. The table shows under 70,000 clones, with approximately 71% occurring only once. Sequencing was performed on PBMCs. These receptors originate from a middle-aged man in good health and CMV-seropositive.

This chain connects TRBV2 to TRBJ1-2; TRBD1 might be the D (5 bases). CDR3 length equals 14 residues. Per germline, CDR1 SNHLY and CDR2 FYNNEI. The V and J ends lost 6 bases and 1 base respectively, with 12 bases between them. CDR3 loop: CASSLMTVNYGYTF. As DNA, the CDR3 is TGTGCCAGCAGCCTCATGACAGTTAACTATGGCTACACCTTC.

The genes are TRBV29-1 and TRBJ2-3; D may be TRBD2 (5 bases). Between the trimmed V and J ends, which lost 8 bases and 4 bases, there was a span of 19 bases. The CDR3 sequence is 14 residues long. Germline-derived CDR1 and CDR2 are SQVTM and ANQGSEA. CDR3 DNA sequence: TGCAGCTTTAATCGGGGTGGCCCGGCAGATACGCAGTATTTT. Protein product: CSFNRGGPADTQYF.

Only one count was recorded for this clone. The DNA for the CDR3 is TGTGCCAGCAGAGAACCGGGACAGGGGGTCTATGGCTACACCTTC. It yields the protein CASREPGQGVYGYTF. V and J are TRBV2 and TRBJ1-2; 11 bases line up with TRBD1. This CDR3 has 15 amino acids. The ends lost 6 bases at V and 4 bases at J; junction bases unmatched: 7. The V gene's germline CDR1 is SNHLY and CDR2 FYNNEI.

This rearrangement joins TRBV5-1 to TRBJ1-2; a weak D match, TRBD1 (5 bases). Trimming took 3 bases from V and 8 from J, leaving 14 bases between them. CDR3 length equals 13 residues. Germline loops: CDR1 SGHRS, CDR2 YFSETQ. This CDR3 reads CASSSSGIGGYTF. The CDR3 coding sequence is TGCGCCAGCAGCTCCTCAGGGATCGGCGGCTACACCTTC. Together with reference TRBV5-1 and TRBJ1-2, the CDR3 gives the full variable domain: KAGVTQTPRYLIKTRGQQVTLSCSPISGHRSVSWYQQTPGQGLQFLFEYFSETQRNKGNFPGRFSGRQFSNSRSEMNVSTLELGDSALYLCASSSSGIGGYTFGSGTRLTVV.

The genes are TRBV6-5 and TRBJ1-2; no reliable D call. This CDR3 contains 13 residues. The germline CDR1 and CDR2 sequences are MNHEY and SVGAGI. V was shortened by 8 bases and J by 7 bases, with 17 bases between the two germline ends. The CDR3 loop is CASRPGNLGGYTF. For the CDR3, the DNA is TGTGCCAGCCGACCGGGGAATTTAGGTGGCTACACCTTC.

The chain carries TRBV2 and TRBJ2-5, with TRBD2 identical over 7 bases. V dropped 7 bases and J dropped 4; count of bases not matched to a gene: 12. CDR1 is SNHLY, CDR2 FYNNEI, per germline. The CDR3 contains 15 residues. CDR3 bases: TGTGCCAGCACCTCGGAGGGGACTACTCTAGAGACCCAGTACTTC. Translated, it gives CASTSEGTTLETQYF.

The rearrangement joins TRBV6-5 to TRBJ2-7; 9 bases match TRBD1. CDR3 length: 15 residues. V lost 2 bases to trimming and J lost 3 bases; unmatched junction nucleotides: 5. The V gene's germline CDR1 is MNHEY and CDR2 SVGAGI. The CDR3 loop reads CASSYTGTGYYEQYF. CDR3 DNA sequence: TGTGCCAGCAGTTACACCGGGACAGGGTACTACGAGCAGTACTTC.

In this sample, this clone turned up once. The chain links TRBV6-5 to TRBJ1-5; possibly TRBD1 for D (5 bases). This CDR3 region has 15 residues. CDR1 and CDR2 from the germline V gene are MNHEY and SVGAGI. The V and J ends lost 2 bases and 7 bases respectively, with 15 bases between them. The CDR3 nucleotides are TGTGCCAGCAGTTACACCGACGGGCGGGGGCAGCCCCAGCATTTT. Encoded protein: CASSYTDGRGQPQHF.

The CDR3 protein is CASSRTSSQETQYF. The CDR3, as DNA: TGTGCCAGCAGCAGGACTTCCAGCCAAGAGACCCAGTACTTC. The chain uses TRBV11-3 and TRBJ2-5; perhaps TRBD2 as D (5 bases). This CDR3 has 14 residues. V lost 5 bases to trimming and J lost 1 base, with 11 bases between them. Germline V CDR1 and CDR2: SGHNT, YENEEA.

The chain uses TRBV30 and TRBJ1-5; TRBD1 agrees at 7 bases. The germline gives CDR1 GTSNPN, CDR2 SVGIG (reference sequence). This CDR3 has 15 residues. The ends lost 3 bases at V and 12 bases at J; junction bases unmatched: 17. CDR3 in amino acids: CAWSAYDRAFYHQHF. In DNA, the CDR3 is TGTGCCTGGAGCGCATACGACAGGGCCTTCTATCACCAGCATTTT.

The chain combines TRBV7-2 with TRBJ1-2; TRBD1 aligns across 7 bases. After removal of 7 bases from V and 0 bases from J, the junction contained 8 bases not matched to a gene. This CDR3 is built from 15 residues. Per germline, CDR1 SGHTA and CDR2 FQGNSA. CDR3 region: CASNPGTVANYGYTF. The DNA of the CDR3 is TGTGCCAGCAATCCGGGGACAGTAGCTAACTATGGCTACACCTTC.

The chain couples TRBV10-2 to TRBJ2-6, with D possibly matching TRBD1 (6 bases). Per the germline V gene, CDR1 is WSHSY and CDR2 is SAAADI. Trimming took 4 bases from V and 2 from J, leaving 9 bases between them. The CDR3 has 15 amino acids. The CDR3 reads CASSGAGAGANVLTF. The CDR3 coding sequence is TGCGCCAGCAGTGGTGCAGGGGCTGGGGCCAACGTCCTGACTTTC.

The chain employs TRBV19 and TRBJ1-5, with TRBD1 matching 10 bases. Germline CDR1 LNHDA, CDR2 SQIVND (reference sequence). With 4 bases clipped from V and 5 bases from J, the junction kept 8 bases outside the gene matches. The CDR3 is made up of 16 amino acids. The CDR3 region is CASSRSDRGLYQPQHF. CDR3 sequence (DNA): TGTGCCAGTAGTAGAAGTGACAGGGGGCTATATCAGCCCCAGCATTTT.

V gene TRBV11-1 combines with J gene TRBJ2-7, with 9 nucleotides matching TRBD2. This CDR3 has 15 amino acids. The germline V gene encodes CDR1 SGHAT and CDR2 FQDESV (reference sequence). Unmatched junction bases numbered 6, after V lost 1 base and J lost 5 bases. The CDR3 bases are TGTGCCAGCAGCTTAGGTCTAGCGGGGACCGACGAGCAGTACTTC. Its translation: CASSLGLAGTDEQYF.

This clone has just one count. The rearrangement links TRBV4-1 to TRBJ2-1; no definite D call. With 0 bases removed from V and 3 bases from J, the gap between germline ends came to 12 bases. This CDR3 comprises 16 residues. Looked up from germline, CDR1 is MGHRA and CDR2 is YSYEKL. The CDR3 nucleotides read TGCGCCAGCAGCCAAGATGAACAGAGTGACTACAATGAGCAGTTCTTC. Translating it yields CASSQDEQSDYNEQFF.

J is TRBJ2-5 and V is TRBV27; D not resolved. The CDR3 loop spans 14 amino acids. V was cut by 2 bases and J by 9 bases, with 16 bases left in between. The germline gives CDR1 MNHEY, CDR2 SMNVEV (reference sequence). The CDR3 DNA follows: TGTGCCAGCAGTTTAAACTATCCTTCAGTGGCCCAGTACTTC. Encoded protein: CASSLNYPSVAQYF.

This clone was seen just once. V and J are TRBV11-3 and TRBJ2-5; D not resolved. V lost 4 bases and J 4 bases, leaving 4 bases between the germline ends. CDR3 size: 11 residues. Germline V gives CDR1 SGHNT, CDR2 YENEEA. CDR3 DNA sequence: TGTGCCAGCAGCTCCGGAGAGACCCAGTACTTC. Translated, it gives CASSSGETQYF.

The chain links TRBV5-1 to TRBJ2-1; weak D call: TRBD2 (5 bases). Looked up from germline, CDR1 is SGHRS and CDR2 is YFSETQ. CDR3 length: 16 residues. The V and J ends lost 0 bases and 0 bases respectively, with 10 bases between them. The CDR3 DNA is TGCGCCAGCAGCTTGGGACTATCGGACTCCTACAATGAGCAGTTCTTC. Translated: CASSLGLSDSYNEQFF. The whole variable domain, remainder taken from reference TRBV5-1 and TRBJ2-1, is KAGVTQTPRYLIKTRGQQVTLSCSPISGHRSVSWYQQTPGQGLQFLFEYFSETQRNKGNFPGRFSGRQFSNSRSEMNVSTLELGDSALYLCASSLGLSDSYNEQFFGPGTRLTVL.

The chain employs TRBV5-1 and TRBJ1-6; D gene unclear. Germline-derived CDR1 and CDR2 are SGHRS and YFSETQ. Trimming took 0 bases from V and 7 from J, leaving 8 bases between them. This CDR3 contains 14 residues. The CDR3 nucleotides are TGCGCCAGCAGCTTGGAAGACGGGAATTCACCCCTCCACTTT. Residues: CASSLEDGNSPLHF.

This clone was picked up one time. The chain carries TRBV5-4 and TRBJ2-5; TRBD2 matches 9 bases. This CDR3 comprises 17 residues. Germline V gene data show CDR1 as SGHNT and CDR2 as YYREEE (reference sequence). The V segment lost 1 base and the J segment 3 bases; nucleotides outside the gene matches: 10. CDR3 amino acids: CASSLLGGGGAKETQYF. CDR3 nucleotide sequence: TGTGCCAGCAGCTTGCTCGGGGGCGGGGGGGCAAAAGAGACCCAGTACTTC.

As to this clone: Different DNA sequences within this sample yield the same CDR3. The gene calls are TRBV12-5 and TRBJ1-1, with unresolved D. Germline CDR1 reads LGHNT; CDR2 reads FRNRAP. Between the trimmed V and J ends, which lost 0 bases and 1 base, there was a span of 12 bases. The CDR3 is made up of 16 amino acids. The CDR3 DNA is TGTGCTAGTGGTTTGGTAGGAGTAAGAACGAACACTGAAGCTTTCTTT. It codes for CASGLVGVRTNTEAFF.

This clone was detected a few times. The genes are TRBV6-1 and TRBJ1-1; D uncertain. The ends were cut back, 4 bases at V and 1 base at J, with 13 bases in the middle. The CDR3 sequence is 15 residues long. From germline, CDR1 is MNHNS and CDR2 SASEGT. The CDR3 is CASSGLLWQNTEAFF. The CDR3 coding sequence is TGTGCCAGCAGTGGACTCCTATGGCAGAACACTGAAGCTTTCTTT.

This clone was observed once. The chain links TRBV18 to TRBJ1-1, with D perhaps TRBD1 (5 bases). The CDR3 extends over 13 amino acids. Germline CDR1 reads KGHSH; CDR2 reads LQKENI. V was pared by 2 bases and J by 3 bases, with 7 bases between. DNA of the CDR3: TGTGCCAGCTCACCAGACAGAGACACTGAAGCTTTCTTT. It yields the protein CASSPDRDTEAFF.

The CDR3 sequence is CASRQGFTNYGYTF. The CDR3 bases are TGTGCCAGCAGACAGGGGTTTACTAACTATGGCTACACCTTC. The genes are TRBV2 and TRBJ1-2, with 7 bases matching TRBD1. Germline-derived CDR1 and CDR2 are SNHLY and FYNNEI. V was clipped by 6 bases and J by 0 bases; unmatched bases: 4. The CDR3 runs to 14 residues.

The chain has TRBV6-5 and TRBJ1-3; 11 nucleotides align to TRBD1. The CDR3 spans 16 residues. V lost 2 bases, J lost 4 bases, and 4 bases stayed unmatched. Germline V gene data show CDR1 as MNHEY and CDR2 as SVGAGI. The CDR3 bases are TGTGCCAGCAGTTACCGGACAGGGGGCGTCGGAAACACCATATATTTT. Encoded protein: CASSYRTGGVGNTIYF.

The CDR3 nucleotides read TGTGCCAGCAGTTGGGGAGCGAGCACAGATACGCAGTATTTT. Amino acid sequence: CASSWGASTDTQYF. This chain uses TRBV27 with TRBJ2-3, with D tentatively TRBD2 (5 bases). Germline V CDR1 and CDR2: MNHEY, SMNVEV (reference sequence). V was pared by 4 bases and J by 0 bases, with 8 bases between. CDR3 length equals 14 residues.

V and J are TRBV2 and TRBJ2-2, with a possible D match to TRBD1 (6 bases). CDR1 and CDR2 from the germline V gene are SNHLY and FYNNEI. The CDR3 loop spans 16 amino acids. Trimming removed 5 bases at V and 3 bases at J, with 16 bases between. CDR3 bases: TGTGCCAGCAGTTCGTTCGACAGGCCCTACACCGGGGAGCTGTTTTTT. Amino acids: CASSSFDRPYTGELFF.